This T cell receptor beta chain came from a study of cytomegalovirus exposure and HLA in healthy donors. Whole-study results and caveats: By HLA locus, TCR association rates varied in a later analysis, with DRB1 showing the most and HLA-C the fewest. Indistinguishability led to the exclusion of some V segments, TRBV6-2 and TRBV6-3 included. After further analysis at a later stage, 16,951 TCR beta sequences were associated with HLA alleles at 0.05 false discovery rate.

Comment on this clone: The antigen remains undetermined.

The PCR used 60 Vbeta and 13 Jbeta primers. TCRdb's copy holds only in-frame clones and misses some; the assay was immunoSEQ multiplex PCR. The sample has roughly 150,000 clones, around two thirds seen once. The germline CDR1 and CDR2 sequences are SNHLY and FYNNEI. J was trimmed by 1 base and V by 5 bases; bases with no gene match: 5. The CDR3 length is 15 residues. This TCR derives from a man between 25 and 39 years old in good health and CMV-seropositive. V usage is TRBV2 and J usage is TRBJ2-3; 8 bases agree with TRBD1. The sequenced sample was PBMCs. CDR3 nucleotide sequence: TGTGCCAGCAGTCCAGCAGGGGGCGGCACAGATACGCAGTATTTT. Translating it yields CASSPAGGGTDTQYF. Complete variable domain (other parts from reference TRBV2 and TRBJ2-3): EPEVTQTPSHQVTQMGQEVILRCVPISNHLYFYWYRQILGQKVEFLVSFYNNEISEKSEIFDDQFSVERPDGSNFTLKIRSTKLEDSAMYFCASSPAGGGTDTQYFGPGTRLTVL.